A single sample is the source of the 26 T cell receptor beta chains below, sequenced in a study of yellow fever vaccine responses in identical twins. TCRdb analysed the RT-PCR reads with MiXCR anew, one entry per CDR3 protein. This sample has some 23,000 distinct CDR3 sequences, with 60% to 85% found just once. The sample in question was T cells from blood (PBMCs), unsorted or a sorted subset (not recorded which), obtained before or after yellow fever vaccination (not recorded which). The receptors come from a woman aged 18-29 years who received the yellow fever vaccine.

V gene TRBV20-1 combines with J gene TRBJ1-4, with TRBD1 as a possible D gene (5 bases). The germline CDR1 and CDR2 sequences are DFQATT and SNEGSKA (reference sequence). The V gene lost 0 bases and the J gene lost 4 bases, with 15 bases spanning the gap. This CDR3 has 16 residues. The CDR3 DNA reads TGCAGTGCTAGAGATGCAGAAACGACAGTTAATGAAAAACTGTTTTTT. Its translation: CSARDAETTVNEKLFF.

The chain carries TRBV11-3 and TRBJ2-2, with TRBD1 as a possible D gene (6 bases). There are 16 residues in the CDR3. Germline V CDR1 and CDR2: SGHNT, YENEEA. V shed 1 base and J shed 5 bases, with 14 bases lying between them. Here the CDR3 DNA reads TGTGCCAGCAGCTTAGCGGGGACAACCCTTACCGGGGAGCTGTTTTTT. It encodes CASSLAGTTLTGELFF.

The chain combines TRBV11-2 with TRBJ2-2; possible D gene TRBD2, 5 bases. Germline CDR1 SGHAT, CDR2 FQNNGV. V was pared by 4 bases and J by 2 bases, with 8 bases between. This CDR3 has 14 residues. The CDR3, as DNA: TGTGCCAGCAGCTCGGGGAGCAACACCGGGGAGCTGTTTTTT. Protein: CASSSGSNTGELFF.

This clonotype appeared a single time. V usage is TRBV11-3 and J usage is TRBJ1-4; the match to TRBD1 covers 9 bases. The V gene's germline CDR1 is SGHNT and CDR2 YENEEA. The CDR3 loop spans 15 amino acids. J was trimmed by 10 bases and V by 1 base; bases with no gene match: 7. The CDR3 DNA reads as TGTGCCAGCAGCTTAGGTGGGACAGGGTCCGGAAAACTGTTTTTT. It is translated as CASSLGGTGSGKLFF.

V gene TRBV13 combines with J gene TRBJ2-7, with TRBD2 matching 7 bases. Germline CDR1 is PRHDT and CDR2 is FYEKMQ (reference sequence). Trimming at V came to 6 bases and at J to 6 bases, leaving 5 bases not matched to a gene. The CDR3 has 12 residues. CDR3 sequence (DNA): TGTGCCAGCAGGAGACTAGCAGGCGAGCAGTACGTC. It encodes CASRRLAGEQYV.

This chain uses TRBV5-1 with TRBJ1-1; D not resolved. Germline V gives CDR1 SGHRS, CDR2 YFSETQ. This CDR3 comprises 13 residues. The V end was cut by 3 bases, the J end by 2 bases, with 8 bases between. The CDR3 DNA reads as TGCGCCAGCAGCTCGACGGGTAACACTGAAGCTTTCTTT. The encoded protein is CASSSTGNTEAFF.

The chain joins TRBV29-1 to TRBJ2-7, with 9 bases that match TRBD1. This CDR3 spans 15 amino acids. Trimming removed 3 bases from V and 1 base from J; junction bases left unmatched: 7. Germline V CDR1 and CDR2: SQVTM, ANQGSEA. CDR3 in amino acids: CSVELGDRASYEQYF. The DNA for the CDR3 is TGCAGCGTTGAGTTGGGGGACAGGGCATCCTACGAGCAGTACTTC.

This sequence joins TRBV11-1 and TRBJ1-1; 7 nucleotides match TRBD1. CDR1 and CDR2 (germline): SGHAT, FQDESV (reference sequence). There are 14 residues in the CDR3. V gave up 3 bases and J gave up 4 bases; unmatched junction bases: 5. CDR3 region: CASSLGQQVTEAFF. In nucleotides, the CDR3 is TGTGCCAGCAGCTTGGGACAGCAGGTCACTGAAGCTTTCTTT.

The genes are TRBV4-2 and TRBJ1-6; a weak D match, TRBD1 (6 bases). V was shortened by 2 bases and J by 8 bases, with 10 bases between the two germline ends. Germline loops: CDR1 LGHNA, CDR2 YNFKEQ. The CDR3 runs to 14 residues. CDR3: CASSQYRADSPLHF. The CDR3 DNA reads TGTGCCAGCAGCCAATACAGGGCTGATTCACCCCTCCACTTT.

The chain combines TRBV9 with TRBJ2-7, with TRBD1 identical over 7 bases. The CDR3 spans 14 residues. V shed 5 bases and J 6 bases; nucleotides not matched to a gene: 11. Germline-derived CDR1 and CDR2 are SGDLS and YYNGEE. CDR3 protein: CASSASRQGGEQYV. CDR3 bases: TGTGCCAGCAGTGCTAGCAGACAGGGCGGCGAGCAGTACGTC.

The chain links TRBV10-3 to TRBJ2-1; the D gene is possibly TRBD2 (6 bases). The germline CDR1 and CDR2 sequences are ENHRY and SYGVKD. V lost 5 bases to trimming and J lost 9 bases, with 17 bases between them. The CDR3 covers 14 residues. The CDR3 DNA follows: TGTGCCATCAGTCAAACGGGGGAAAGGGGTGAGCAGTTCTTC. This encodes CAISQTGERGEQFF.

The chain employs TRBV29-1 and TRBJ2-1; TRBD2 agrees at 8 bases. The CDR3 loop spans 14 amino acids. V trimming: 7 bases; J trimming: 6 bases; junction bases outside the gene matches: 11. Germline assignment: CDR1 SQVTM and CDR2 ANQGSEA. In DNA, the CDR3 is TGCAGCGCTGCCTTGCGGGGGGACTCCAATGAGCAGTTCTTC. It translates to CSAALRGDSNEQFF.

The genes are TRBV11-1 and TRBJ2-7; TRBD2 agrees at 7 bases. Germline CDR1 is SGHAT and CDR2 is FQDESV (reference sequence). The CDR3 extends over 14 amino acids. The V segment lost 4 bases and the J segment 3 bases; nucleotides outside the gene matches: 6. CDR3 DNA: TGTGCCAGCAGCTCGATGAGGACTAGCTACGAGCAGTACTTC. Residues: CASSSMRTSYEQYF.

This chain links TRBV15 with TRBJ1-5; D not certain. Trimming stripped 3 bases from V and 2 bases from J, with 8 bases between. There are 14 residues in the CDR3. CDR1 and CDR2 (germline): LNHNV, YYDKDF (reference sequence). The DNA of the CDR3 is TGTGCCACCAGCAGGGATTTCGGCAATCAGCCCCAGCATTTT. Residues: CATSRDFGNQPQHF.

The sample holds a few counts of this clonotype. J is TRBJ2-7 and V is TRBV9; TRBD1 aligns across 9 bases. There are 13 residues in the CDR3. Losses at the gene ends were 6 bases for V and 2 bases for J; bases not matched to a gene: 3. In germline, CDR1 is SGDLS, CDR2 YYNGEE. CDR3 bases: TGTGCCAGCATCAGGGACAGGGCCTACGAGCAGTACTTC. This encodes CASIRDRAYEQYF. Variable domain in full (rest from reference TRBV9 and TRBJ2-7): DSGVTQTPKHLITATGQRVTLRCSPRSGDLSVYWYQQSLDQGLQFLIQYYNGEERAKGNILERFSAQQFPDLHSELNLSSLELGDSALYFCASIRDRAYEQYFGPGTRLTVT.

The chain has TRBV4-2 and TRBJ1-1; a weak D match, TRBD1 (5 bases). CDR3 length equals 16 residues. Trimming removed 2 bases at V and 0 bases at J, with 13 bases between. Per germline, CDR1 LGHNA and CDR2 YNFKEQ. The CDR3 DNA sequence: TGTGCCAGCAGCCAAAACGGAGGGACGGTGAACACTGAAGCTTTCTTT. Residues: CASSQNGGTVNTEAFF.

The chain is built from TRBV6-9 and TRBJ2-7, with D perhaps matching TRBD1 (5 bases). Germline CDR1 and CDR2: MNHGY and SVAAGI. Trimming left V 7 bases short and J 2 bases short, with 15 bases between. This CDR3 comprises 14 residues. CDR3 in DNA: TGTGCCAGCATTCCCCAGGGCGCAGCCTACGAGCAGTACTTC. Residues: CASIPQGAAYEQYF.

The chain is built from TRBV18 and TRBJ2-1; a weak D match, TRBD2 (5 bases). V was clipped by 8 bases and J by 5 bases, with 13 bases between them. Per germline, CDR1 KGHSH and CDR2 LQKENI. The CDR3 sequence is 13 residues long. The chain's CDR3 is CASGSFGDNEQFF. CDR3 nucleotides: TGTGCCAGCGGGAGCTTTGGGGACAATGAGCAGTTCTTC.

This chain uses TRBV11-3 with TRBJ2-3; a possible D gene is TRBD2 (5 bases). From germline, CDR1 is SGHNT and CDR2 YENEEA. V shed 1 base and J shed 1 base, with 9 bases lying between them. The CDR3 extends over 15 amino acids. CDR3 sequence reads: CASSLGFSGTDTQYF. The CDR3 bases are TGTGCCAGCAGCTTAGGGTTTAGCGGCACAGATACGCAGTATTTT.

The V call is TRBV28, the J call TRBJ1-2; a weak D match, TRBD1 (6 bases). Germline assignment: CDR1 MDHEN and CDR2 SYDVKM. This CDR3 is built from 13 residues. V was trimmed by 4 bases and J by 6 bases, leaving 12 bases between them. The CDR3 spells CASSSTGRDGYTF. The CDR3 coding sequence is TGTGCCAGCAGTTCTACAGGGAGGGATGGCTACACCTTC.

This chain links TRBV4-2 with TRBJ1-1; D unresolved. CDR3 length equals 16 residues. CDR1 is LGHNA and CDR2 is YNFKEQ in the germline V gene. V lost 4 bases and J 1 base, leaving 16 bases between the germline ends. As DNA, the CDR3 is TGTGCCAGCAGCCCCGCCCTGGGTGTCTCGAACACTGAAGCTTTCTTT. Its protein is CASSPALGVSNTEAFF.

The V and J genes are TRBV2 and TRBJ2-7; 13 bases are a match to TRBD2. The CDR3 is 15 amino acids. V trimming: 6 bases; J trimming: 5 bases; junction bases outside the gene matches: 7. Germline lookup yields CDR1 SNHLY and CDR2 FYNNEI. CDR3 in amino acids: CASRPGTSGIDEQYF. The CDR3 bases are TGTGCCAGCAGACCCGGGACTAGCGGGATAGACGAGCAGTACTTC.

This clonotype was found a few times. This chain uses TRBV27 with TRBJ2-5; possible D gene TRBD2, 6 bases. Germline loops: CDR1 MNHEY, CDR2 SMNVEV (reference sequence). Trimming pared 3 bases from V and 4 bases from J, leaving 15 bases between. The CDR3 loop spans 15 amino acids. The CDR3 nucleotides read TGTGCCAGCAGTTTTATCCTTGGAGGGAGAGAGACCCAGTACTTC. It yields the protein CASSFILGGRETQYF.

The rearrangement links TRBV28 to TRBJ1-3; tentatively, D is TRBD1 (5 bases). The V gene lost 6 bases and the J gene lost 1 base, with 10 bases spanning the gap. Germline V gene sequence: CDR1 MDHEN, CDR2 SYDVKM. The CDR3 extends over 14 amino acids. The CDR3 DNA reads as TGTGCCAGCAGCCCGTCAGGGTCTGGAAACACCATATATTTT. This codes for CASSPSGSGNTIYF.

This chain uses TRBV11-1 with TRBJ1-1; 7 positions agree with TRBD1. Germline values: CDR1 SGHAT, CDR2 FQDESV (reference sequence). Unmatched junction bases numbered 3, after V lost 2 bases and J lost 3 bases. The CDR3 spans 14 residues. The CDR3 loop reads CASSLPGQYTEAFF. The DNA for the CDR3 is TGTGCCAGCAGCTTACCGGGACAGTACACTGAAGCTTTCTTT. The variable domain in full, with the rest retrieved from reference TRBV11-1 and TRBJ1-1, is EAEVAQSPRYKITEKSQAVAFWCDPISGHATLYWYRQILGQGPELLVQFQDESVVDDSQLPKDRFSAERLKGVDSTLKIQPAELGDSAMYLCASSLPGQYTEAFFGQGTRLTVV.

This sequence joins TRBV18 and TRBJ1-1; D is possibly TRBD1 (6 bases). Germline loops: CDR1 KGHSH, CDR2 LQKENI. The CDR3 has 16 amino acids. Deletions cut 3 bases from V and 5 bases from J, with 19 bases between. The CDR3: CASSPNTGIRGTEAFF. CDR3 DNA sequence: TGTGCCAGCTCACCTAATACAGGGATCCGAGGGACTGAAGCTTTCTTT.